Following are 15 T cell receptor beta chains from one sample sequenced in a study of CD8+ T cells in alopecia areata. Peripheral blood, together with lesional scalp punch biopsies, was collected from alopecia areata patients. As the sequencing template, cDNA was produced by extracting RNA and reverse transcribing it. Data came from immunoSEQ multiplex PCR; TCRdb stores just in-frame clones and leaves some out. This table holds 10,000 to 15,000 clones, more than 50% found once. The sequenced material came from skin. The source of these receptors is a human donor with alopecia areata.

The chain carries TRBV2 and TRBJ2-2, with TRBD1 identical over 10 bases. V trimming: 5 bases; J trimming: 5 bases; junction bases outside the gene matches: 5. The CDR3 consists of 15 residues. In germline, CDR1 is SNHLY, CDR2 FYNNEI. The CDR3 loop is CASSPGQGHTGELFF. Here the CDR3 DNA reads TGTGCCAGCAGTCCGGGACAGGGGCATACCGGGGAGCTGTTTTTT.

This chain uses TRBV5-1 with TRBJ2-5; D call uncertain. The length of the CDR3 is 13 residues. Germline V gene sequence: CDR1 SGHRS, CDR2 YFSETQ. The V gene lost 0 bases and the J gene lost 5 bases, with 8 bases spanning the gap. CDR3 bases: TGCGCCAGCAGCTTGGATGCCACGGAGACCCAGTACTTC. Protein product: CASSLDATETQYF.

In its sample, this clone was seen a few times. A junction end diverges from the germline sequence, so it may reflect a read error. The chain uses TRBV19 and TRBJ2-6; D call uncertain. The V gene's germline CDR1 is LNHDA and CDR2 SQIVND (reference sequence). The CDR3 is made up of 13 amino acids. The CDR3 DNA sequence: TGTGCCAGTAGTATGTCTGGTGCCAACGTCCTGACTTTC. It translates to CASSMSGANVLTF. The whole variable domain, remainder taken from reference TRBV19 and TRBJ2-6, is DGGITQSPKYLFRKEGQNVTLSCEQNLNHDAMYWYRQDPGQGLRLIYYSQIVNDFQKGDIAEGYSVSREKKESFPLTVTSAQKNPTAFYLCASSMSGANVLTFGAGSRLTVL.

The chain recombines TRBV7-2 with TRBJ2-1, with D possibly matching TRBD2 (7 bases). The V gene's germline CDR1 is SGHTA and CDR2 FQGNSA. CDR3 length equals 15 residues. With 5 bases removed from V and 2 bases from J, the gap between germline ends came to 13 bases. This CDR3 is CASSHGGDTYNEQFF. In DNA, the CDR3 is TGTGCCAGCAGCCATGGGGGGGACACCTACAATGAGCAGTTCTTC.

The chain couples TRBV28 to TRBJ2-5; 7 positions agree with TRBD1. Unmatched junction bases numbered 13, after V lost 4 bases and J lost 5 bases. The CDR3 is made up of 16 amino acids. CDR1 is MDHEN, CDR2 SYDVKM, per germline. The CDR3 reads CASSYPLDRMEETQYF. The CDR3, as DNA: TGTGCCAGCAGTTACCCCTTGGACAGGATGGAGGAGACCCAGTACTTC.

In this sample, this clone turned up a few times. The CDR3 here is CASSPGTRLSYEQYF. The DNA of the CDR3 is TGTGCCAGCAGCCCCGGGACTAGACTTTCCTACGAGCAGTACTTC. V is TRBV7-8 and J is TRBJ2-7; 8 positions agree with TRBD2. The V and J ends lost 5 bases and 1 base, in that order; junction bases with no gene match: 7. CDR3 length: 15 residues. Germline V gene data show CDR1 as SGHVS and CDR2 as FQNEAQ.

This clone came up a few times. The CDR3 bases are TGTGCCAGCAGTCGTACACAGGGTTCCGGGGAGCTGTTTTTT. Its protein product is CASSRTQGSGELFF. This chain connects TRBV6-5 to TRBJ2-2, with D perhaps TRBD1 (6 bases). This CDR3 contains 14 residues. The V end lost 5 bases, the J end lost 6 bases, and 13 bases lay between the germline ends. The germline V gene has CDR1 MNHEY and CDR2 SVGAGI.

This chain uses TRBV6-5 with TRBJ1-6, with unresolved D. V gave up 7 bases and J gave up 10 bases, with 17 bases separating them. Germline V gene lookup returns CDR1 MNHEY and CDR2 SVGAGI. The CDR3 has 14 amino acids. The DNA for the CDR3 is TGTGCCAGCACCAGTAGTCCGGACTACTCACCCCTCCACTTT. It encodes CASTSSPDYSPLHF.

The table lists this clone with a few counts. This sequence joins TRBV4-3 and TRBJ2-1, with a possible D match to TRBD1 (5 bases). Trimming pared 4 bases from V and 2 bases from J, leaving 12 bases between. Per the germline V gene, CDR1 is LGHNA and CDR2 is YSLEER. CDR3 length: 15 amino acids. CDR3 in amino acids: CASSRTGSPYNEQFF. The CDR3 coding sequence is TGCGCCAGCAGCCGAACAGGTAGCCCCTACAATGAGCAGTTCTTC.

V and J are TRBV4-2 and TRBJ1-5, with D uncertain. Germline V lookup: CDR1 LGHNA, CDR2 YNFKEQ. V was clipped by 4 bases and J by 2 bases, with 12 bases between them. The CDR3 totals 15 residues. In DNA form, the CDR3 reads TGTGCCAGCAGCCGTTCTCCGGCCGGCAATCAGCCCCAGCATTTT. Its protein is CASSRSPAGNQPQHF.

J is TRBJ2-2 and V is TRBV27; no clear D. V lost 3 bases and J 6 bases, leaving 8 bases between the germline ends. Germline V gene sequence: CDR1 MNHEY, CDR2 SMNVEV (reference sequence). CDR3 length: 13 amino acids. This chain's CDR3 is CASSLGPPGELFF. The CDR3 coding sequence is TGTGCCAGCAGTTTGGGTCCTCCCGGGGAGCTGTTTTTT.

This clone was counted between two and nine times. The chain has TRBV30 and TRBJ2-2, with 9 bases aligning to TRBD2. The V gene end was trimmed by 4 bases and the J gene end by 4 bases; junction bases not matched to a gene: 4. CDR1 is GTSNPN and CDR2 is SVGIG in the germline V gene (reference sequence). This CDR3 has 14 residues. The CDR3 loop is CAWKRLAVTGELFF. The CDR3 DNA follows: TGTGCCTGGAAGAGACTAGCGGTCACCGGGGAGCTGTTTTTT.

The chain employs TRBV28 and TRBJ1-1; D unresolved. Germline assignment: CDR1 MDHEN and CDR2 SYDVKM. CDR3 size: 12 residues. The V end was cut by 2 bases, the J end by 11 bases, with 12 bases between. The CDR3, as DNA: TGTGCCAGCAGTTTAGTGAAGGGAAAGGCTTTCTTT. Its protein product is CASSLVKGKAFF.

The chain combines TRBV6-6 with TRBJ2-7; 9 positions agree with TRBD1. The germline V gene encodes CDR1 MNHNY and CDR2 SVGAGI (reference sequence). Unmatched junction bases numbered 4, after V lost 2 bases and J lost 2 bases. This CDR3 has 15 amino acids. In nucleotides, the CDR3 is TGTGCCAGCAGTTACGATGGGACAGGGACCTACGAGCAGTACTTC. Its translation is CASSYDGTGTYEQYF.

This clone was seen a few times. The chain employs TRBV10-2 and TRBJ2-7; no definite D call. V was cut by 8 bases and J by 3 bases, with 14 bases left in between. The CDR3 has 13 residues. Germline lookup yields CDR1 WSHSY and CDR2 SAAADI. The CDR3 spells CASAEQDLYEQYF. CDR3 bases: TGCGCCAGCGCAGAACAAGATCTCTACGAGCAGTACTTC.